This T cell receptor (beta chain) was identified during a study of blood T cells in healthy people across ages. V dropped 3 bases and J dropped 4; count of bases not matched to a gene: 6. The germline V gene has CDR1 MNHEY and CDR2 SMNVEV (reference sequence). CDR3 length: 17 amino acids. A remark on this clonotype: The antigen is unknown.

Through a sample-barcoded 5' primer and a J-beta primer mix, a second PCR was run for roughly 7 to 11 cycles. Each cDNA molecule received a tag from a template-switch adaptor that had 12 random nucleotides. TCRdb processed the 5' RACE reads anew with MiXCR; each CDR3 protein has one entry. The sample lists almost 800,000 distinct CDR3 sequences; 58% were seen once. Study results and limitations: With donor CMV status unknown, expanded clonotype changes were possibly confounded.

The receptor comes from a man younger than 40 in good health. The sample consisted of blood. The rearrangement links TRBV27 to TRBJ2-2; TRBD2 aligns across 12 bases. In nucleotides, the CDR3 is TGTGCCAGCAGTTTGGCCTGGACTAGCGGGACCACCGGGGAGCTGTTTTTT. It encodes CASSLAWTSGTTGELFF.